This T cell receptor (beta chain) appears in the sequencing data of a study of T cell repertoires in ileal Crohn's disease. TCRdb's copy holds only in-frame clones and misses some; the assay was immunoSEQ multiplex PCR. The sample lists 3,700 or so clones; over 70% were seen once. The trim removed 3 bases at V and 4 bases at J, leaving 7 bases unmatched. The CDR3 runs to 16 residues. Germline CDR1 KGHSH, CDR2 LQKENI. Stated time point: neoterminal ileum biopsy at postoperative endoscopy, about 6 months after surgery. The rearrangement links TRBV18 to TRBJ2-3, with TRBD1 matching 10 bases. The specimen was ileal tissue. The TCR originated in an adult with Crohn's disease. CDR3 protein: CASSPNSGQGADTQYF. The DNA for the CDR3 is TGTGCCAGCTCACCGAATTCTGGACAGGGGGCAGATACGCAGTATTTT.